The rows below give T cell receptor beta chains drawn from one sample of a study of T cells after yellow fever vaccination. Each CDR3 protein is one row after TCRdb ran MiXCR on the 5' RACE reads. This sample carries about 170,000 distinct CDR3 sequences, 9.5% to 11% of them seen once, and the ten largest clones take about 38%. Here the sequenced sample was CD8+ T cells sorted from PBMCs, taken 15 days after the yellow fever booster vaccination. These receptors came from a man aged 18 to 30 who received the YFV17D yellow fever vaccine. CDR3s include the opening cysteine and the closing phenylalanine or tryptophan. D genes are given only for firm matches. Only part of the rows carry a size: once, few, many, or a class if the clone is expanded.

-	TRBV10-1	TRBJ2-5	-	TGCGCCAGCAGTGAGGGGCCGATGATAGAGACCCAGTACTTC	CASSEGPMIETQYF
many	TRBV20-1	TRBJ2-5	-	TGCAGTGCTACACCCCGGGACTGGGGCTGGGAGACCCAGTACTTC	CSATPRDWGWETQYF
few	TRBV2	TRBJ1-5	-	TGTGCCAGCCGAAGACGGGGCAATCAGCCCCAGCATTTT	CASRRRGNQPQHF
-	TRBV29-1	TRBJ1-3	-	TGCAGCGTTGTGGAGGGGACAGGAAACACCATATATTTT	CSVVEGTGNTIYF
many	TRBV7-9	TRBJ2-3	-	TGTGCCAGCACCCAAAATCGGGTCACAGATACGCAGTATTTT	CASTQNRVTDTQYF
few	TRBV11-2	TRBJ2-1	-	TGTGCCAGCAGCTTAGTAGCTGGACGAGTCAATGAGCAGTTCTTC	CASSLVAGRVNEQFF
few	TRBV6-6	TRBJ2-3	-	TGTGCCAGCAGCCCCCTTTCGGGCGTTCCTAGCACAGATACGCAGTATTTT	CASSPLSGVPSTDTQYF
-	TRBV7-9	TRBJ1-1	-	TGTGCCAGCAGCTTGGTCAGGGGATGGACTGAAGCTTTCTTT	CASSLVRGWTEAFF
-	TRBV5-1	TRBJ2-1	TRBD1	TGCGCCAGCAGCTTTGGGACAGGGGTTAATGAGCAGTTCTTC	CASSFGTGVNEQFF
-	TRBV12-3/TRBV12-4	TRBJ1-5	-	TGTGCCAGCAGTTCGACAGAGAAGCAGTACAATCAGCCCCAGCATTTT	CASSSTEKQYNQPQHF
-	TRBV29-1	TRBJ2-2	-	TGCAGCGTTGCTGATAGCCTCACCGGGGAGCTGTTTTTT	CSVADSLTGELFF
few	TRBV12-3/TRBV12-4	TRBJ1-3	TRBD1	TGTGCCAGCAGTCAAGACAGGGCTGGAAACACCATATATTTT	CASSQDRAGNTIYF
few	TRBV27	TRBJ2-3	-	TGTGCCAGCAGTTTAGGTCCCATTAGGGATACGCAGTATTTT	CASSLGPIRDTQYF
few	TRBV10-3	TRBJ1-2	-	TGTGCCACCTCTCCGGGGGGTAATGGCTACACCTTC	CATSPGGNGYTF
few	TRBV7-9	TRBJ2-7	-	TGTGCCAGCAGCTTAGCCCCCGCGGTAGAGCAGTACTTC	CASSLAPAVEQYF
few	TRBV20-1	TRBJ2-5	-	TGCAGTGCTAGAGGAGGTGGGGGCGGTGAGACCCAGTACTTC	CSARGGGGGETQYF
-	TRBV27	TRBJ1-1	-	TGTGCCAGCAGCCGGGGACACACTGAAGCTTTCTTT	CASSRGHTEAFF
-	TRBV5-1	TRBJ1-4	TRBD1	TGCGCCAGCAGCTCGGACAGGGGAGGAACTAATGAAAAACTGTTTTTT	CASSSDRGGTNEKLFF
-	TRBV5-8	TRBJ2-5	TRBD2	TGTGCCAGCAGCTTGACTGCGGGGGGGCCGACACAAGAGACCCAGTACTTC	CASSLTAGGPTQETQYF
few	TRBV4-3	TRBJ1-1	-	TGCGCCAGCAGCCAAGGAGGATCGCTGGAGGGCGGGACTGAAGCTTTCTTT	CASSQGGSLEGGTEAFF
-	TRBV12-3/TRBV12-4	TRBJ2-2	-	TGTGCCAGCAGTTTCCCACTTACCCCCGGGGAGCTGTTTTTT	CASSFPLTPGELFF
-	TRBV6-1	TRBJ1-2	TRBD1	TGTGCCAGCGTCCGGACAGGGTTTCTATCCTATGGCTACACCTTC	CASVRTGFLSYGYTF
few	TRBV6-6	TRBJ2-1	TRBD2	TGTGCCAGCAGTTTGCTAGCGGGGGGCTACAACAATGAGCAGTTCTTC	CASSLLAGGYNNEQFF
-	TRBV28	TRBJ1-1	TRBD1	TGTGCCAGCAGTTTCCCGAGTAGGGACAGGGGCGTTATGAACACTGAAGCTTTCTTT	CASSFPSRDRGVMNTEAFF
many	TRBV12-3/TRBV12-4	TRBJ2-5	-	TGTGCCAGCAGCCATTGGGCGGGGGCCTCACAAGGGACCCAGTACTTC	CASSHWAGASQGTQYF
-	TRBV6-1	TRBJ2-1	TRBD2	TGTGCCAGCAGTGATTCGAGCGGGGGGGCGCGGTACAATGAGCAGTTCTTC	CASSDSSGGARYNEQFF
few	TRBV6-2/TRBV6-3	TRBJ2-3	TRBD2	TGTGCCAGCAGTTCCCCCGCCGGGGGAGGGATAGATACGCAGTATTTT	CASSSPAGGGIDTQYF
few	TRBV24-1	TRBJ1-5	-	TGTGCCACCAGTGACGTGGACAGCGAGGACCAGCATTTT	CATSDVDSEDQHF
few	TRBV6-5	TRBJ2-7	TRBD1	TGTGCCAGCAGTTACTCCTTGCCAGGGGGCCTCTCCTACGAGCAGTACTTC	CASSYSLPGGLSYEQYF
-	TRBV27	TRBJ1-5	-	TGTGCCAGCAGCCCGACAGGAGGAGTTCAGCCCCAGCATTTT	CASSPTGGVQPQHF
few	TRBV6-2/TRBV6-3	TRBJ1-5	TRBD1	TGTGCCAGCAGTTACCAGGGGGGCAATCAGCCCCAGCATTTT	CASSYQGGNQPQHF
-	TRBV29-1	TRBJ1-5	-	TGCAGCGTTGAGGTGGGGCAGGGAGAGCAGCCCCAGCATTTT	CSVEVGQGEQPQHF
-	TRBV2	TRBJ2-7	-	TGTGCCAGCTTAACCTTCCCCTACGAGCAGTACTTC	CASLTFPYEQYF
many	TRBV7-6	TRBJ2-1	TRBD2	TGTGCCAGCAGCTTCGAACTAGCGGGGGACCACAATGAGCAGTTCTTC	CASSFELAGDHNEQFF
many	TRBV6-2/TRBV6-3	TRBJ2-1	-	TGTGCCAGCAGCATCGGGACGGAGGGGAGTGAGCAGTTCTTC	CASSIGTEGSEQFF
few	TRBV27	TRBJ1-4	-	TGTGCCAGCAGGCCGGCCGGGACGTATACTGAAAAACTGTTTTTT	CASRPAGTYTEKLFF
many	TRBV4-1	TRBJ2-1	TRBD1	TGCGCCAGCAGCCAAGAATTCAGGGGGATGAGCAATGAGCAGTTCTTC	CASSQEFRGMSNEQFF
-	TRBV4-2	TRBJ2-5	TRBD2	TGTGCCAGCAGCCAAAAGGCTAGCGGGGGCTCGTACCAAGAGACCCAGTACTTC	CASSQKASGGSYQETQYF
once	TRBV7-8	TRBJ1-6	-	TGTGCCAGCAGCTTAGCGGCTTATTCACCCCTCCACTTT	CASSLAAYSPLHF
many	TRBV20-1	TRBJ2-2	-	TGCAGTGCTAGAACTACGCTAGGGACCGGGGAGCTGTTTTTT	CSARTTLGTGELFF
few	TRBV6-5	TRBJ2-5	TRBD2	TGTGCCAGCAGCTTAGCGGGGGGGAAGTACCAAGAGACCCAGTACTTC	CASSLAGGKYQETQYF
few	TRBV6-2/TRBV6-3	TRBJ1-5	TRBD1	TGTGCCAGCAGCCCGGACAGGGGTAGCAATCAGCCCCAGCATTTT	CASSPDRGSNQPQHF
few	TRBV9	TRBJ1-2	-	TGTGCCAGCAGCGCCGTACATAACCCCCATTATGGCTACACCTTC	CASSAVHNPHYGYTF
-	TRBV5-1	TRBJ2-3	TRBD1	TGCGCCAGCAGCCCCTGGGACAGTCTGGGAGATACGCAGTATTTT	CASSPWDSLGDTQYF
few	TRBV9	TRBJ2-3	TRBD2	TGTGCCAGCAGCTCCAAGAAGCGGGGGATCACAGATACGCAGTATTTT	CASSSKKRGITDTQYF
-	TRBV7-9	TRBJ1-2	-	TGTGCCAGCAGCTCTGGGGAAGGACAGTCCTATGGCTACACCTTC	CASSSGEGQSYGYTF
few	TRBV11-2	TRBJ2-5	-	TGTGCCAGCAGCTTAGTCGGGGTCAGGGCTTCGGAGACCCAGTACTTC	CASSLVGVRASETQYF
-	TRBV27	TRBJ2-3	-	TGTGCCAGCAGTTCCACTTGGGACTGGACACAGAGGACGCAGTATTTT	CASSSTWDWTQRTQYF
few	TRBV7-8	TRBJ2-2	-	TGTGCCAGCAGCCGGACAGCAGGAATTTTAATATCGAACACCGGGGAGCTGTTTTTT	CASSRTAGILISNTGELFF
-	TRBV20-1	TRBJ2-4	-	TGCAGTGCTAGGTCGGGGGCTGACGCCAAAAACATTCAGTACTTC	CSARSGADAKNIQYF
-	TRBV19	TRBJ2-7	-	TGTGCCAGTAGCCACAGGGAAGTAGACTACGAGCAGTACTTC	CASSHREVDYEQYF
-	TRBV12-3/TRBV12-4	TRBJ1-4	-	TGTGCCTCCGCGACATTTGATGAAAAACTGTTTTTT	CASATFDEKLFF
many	TRBV6-5	TRBJ2-3	TRBD2	TGTGCCAGCAGTGTGGTAGCGGGGGAGGGAGATACGCAGTATTTT	CASSVVAGEGDTQYF
few	TRBV5-1	TRBJ1-2	TRBD1	TGCGCCAGCGGGAACTGGACAGGAATTGATGGCTACACCTTC	CASGNWTGIDGYTF
-	TRBV5-5	TRBJ1-5	TRBD1	TGTGCCAGCAGTCCCCGGGACAGAGATAATCAGCCCCAGCATTTT	CASSPRDRDNQPQHF
-	TRBV7-8	TRBJ2-1	-	TGTGCCAGCAGCTTAGGGCTGGGGACTCAGCAGTTCTTC	CASSLGLGTQQFF
-	TRBV2	TRBJ2-3	-	TGTGCCAGCAGTGGTCAGCGGGACACTAGCACAGATACGCAGTATTTT	CASSGQRDTSTDTQYF
many	TRBV6-6	TRBJ1-5	-	TGTGCCAGCACCAAAGACGGCTACGGGTTAAATCAGCCCCAGCATTTT	CASTKDGYGLNQPQHF
-	TRBV20-1	TRBJ1-1	-	TGCAGTGCTCCACCCGGGGGAACTGAAGCTTTCTTT	CSAPPGGTEAFF
few	TRBV24-1	TRBJ2-1	TRBD2	TGTGCCACCGGCAAGACTAGCGGGGGGGCGGATGAGCAGTTCTTC	CATGKTSGGADEQFF